Listed below are T cell receptor beta chains from one sample, sequenced in a study of blood T cell repertoires in COVID-19. Using immunoSEQ multiplex PCR, the repertoire was profiled, and TCRdb retains in-frame clones only, with some absent. This sample has under 300,000 clones, with more than 85% found just once. Sequenced: PBMCs or T cells enriched from blood (not recorded which). These receptors were taken from a man between 40 and 49 years old who had recovered from COVID-19. The CDR3 runs from the conserved cysteine through the conserved F or W. Each record gives: D gene, V gene, clone size, J gene, CDR3 DNA, CDR3 protein. D genes are given only for firm matches. Part of the rows lack a size; the others show once, few, many or a class for expanded clones.

D gene: NA
V gene: TRBV7-9
clone size: NA
J gene: TRBJ1-6
CDR3 DNA: TGTGCCAGCAGCCTCCATTTGGTAGATTCACCCCTCCACTTT
CDR3 protein: CASSLHLVDSPLHF

D gene: TRBD1
V gene: TRBV28
clone size: NA
J gene: TRBJ1-3
CDR3 DNA: TGTGCCAGCAGGGTACAGGGGGCGATTGGAAACACCATATATTTT
CDR3 protein: CASRVQGAIGNTIYF

D gene: TRBD1
V gene: TRBV25-1
clone size: NA
J gene: TRBJ2-7
CDR3 DNA: TGTGCCAGCACCGCCCCCGGACAGGGGGCTCATCGGAACTACGAGCAGTACTTC
CDR3 protein: CASTAPGQGAHRNYEQYF

D gene: NA
V gene: TRBV24-1
clone size: NA
J gene: TRBJ2-2
CDR3 DNA: TGTGCCACCAGTGAACCTGGCCACACCGGGGAGCTGTTTTTT
CDR3 protein: CATSEPGHTGELFF

D gene: NA
V gene: TRBV18
clone size: many
J gene: TRBJ2-6
CDR3 DNA: TGTGCCAGCTCACCCTATATAAGCTCTGGGGCCAACGTCCTGACTTTC
CDR3 protein: CASSPYISSGANVLTF

D gene: NA
V gene: TRBV7-6
clone size: NA
J gene: TRBJ2-7
CDR3 DNA: TGTGCCAGCAGCTCGAACGTCGGGGGAAGTAGCGAGCAGTACTTC
CDR3 protein: CASSSNVGGSSEQYF

D gene: TRBD2
V gene: TRBV6-2/TRBV6-3
clone size: NA
J gene: TRBJ2-1
CDR3 DNA: TGTGCCAGCAGTAAACCACCGGGACTAGCCCCATACAATGAGCAGTTCTTC
CDR3 protein: CASSKPPGLAPYNEQFF

D gene: NA
V gene: TRBV7-9
clone size: NA
J gene: TRBJ2-1
CDR3 DNA: TGTGCCAGCAGCCCAAAAGGGGACTACAATGAGCAGTTCTTC
CDR3 protein: CASSPKGDYNEQFF

D gene: NA
V gene: TRBV11-3
clone size: NA
J gene: TRBJ1-1
CDR3 DNA: TGTGCCAGCAGCTTCCGGGAGCCCCACGACATGAACACTGAAGCTTTCTTT
CDR3 protein: CASSFREPHDMNTEAFF

D gene: NA
V gene: TRBV7-9
clone size: NA
J gene: TRBJ2-3
CDR3 DNA: TGTGCCAGCAGCCGAACTAGCCTCACAGATACGCAGTATTTT
CDR3 protein: CASSRTSLTDTQYF

D gene: NA
V gene: TRBV10-3
clone size: NA
J gene: TRBJ1-4
CDR3 DNA: TGTGCCATCAGTGAGGGGCTTGACGGTGAAAAACTGTTTTTT
CDR3 protein: CAISEGLDGEKLFF

D gene: TRBD1
V gene: TRBV11-2
clone size: NA
J gene: TRBJ1-2
CDR3 DNA: TGTGCCAGCAGCCTCGTGAGGGACAGCAGACCTTTCTATGGCTACACCTTC
CDR3 protein: CASSLVRDSRPFYGYTF

D gene: NA
V gene: TRBV14
clone size: NA
J gene: TRBJ2-7
CDR3 DNA: TGTGCCAGCAGCCAAAGCAGCGACTTACTTTACGAGCAGTACTTC
CDR3 protein: CASSQSSDLLYEQYF

D gene: NA
V gene: TRBV21-1
clone size: NA
J gene: TRBJ2-1
CDR3 DNA: TGTGCCAGCAGACCCGTACAGGGGTATGTGGGCAATGAGCAGTTCTTC
CDR3 protein: CASRPVQGYVGNEQFF

D gene: NA
V gene: TRBV27
clone size: NA
J gene: TRBJ1-2
CDR3 DNA: TGTGCCAGCAACTCCAACGGGGGAACACTCTATGGCTACACCTTC
CDR3 protein: CASNSNGGTLYGYTF

D gene: NA
V gene: TRBV27
clone size: NA
J gene: TRBJ2-7
CDR3 DNA: TGTGCCAGCAGCCCTCCAGGCACGAAATTTGCCACCTTC
CDR3 protein: CASSPPGTKFATF

D gene: NA
V gene: TRBV12-3/TRBV12-4
clone size: NA
J gene: TRBJ1-2
CDR3 DNA: TGTGCCAGCAGTGCAGGGTTGGACTATGGCTACACCTTC
CDR3 protein: CASSAGLDYGYTF

D gene: TRBD1
V gene: TRBV9
clone size: NA
J gene: TRBJ2-2
CDR3 DNA: TGTGCCAGCAGCGTCGGGACAGGCGGGGAGCTGTTTTTT
CDR3 protein: CASSVGTGGELFF

D gene: NA
V gene: TRBV5-4
clone size: NA
J gene: TRBJ1-1
CDR3 DNA: TGTGCCAGCAGCTTGGACGGACAGATGAACACTGAAGCTTTCTTT
CDR3 protein: CASSLDGQMNTEAFF

D gene: TRBD1
V gene: TRBV13
clone size: NA
J gene: TRBJ1-4
CDR3 DNA: TGTGCCAGCAGCTCTTACAGGGGGCTTTTAGCTAATGAAAAACTGTTTTTT
CDR3 protein: CASSSYRGLLANEKLFF